This T cell receptor (beta chain) was identified during a study of blood T cell repertoires in COVID-19. Study as a whole: COVID-19 samples, acute and convalescent, were from the United States, Italy and Spain.

Libraries were prepared by immunoSEQ multiplex PCR; TCRdb keeps only in-frame clonotypes and omits some of them. Counted here are around 260,000 clones, about 88% occurring once; the ten biggest clones make up more than 4.5%. This CDR3 has 20 amino acids. While infection was still active, Seattle patients were enrolled and then followed longitudinally. The TCR comes from a woman aged 55-70 years with COVID-19, enrolled during active disease. Sequenced sample: peripheral blood. The J gene is TRBJ2-7, the V gene TRBV21-1; TRBD2, the D gene given by the table, was not confirmed from the DNA. TRBV21-1 is assigned pseudogene status. The DNA of the CDR3 is TGTGCCAGCATTCAGGGGGAGGACAGGGGCCACGAGCGGGAGGCCCACGAGCAGTACTTC. Translating it yields CASIQGEDRGHEREAHEQYF.